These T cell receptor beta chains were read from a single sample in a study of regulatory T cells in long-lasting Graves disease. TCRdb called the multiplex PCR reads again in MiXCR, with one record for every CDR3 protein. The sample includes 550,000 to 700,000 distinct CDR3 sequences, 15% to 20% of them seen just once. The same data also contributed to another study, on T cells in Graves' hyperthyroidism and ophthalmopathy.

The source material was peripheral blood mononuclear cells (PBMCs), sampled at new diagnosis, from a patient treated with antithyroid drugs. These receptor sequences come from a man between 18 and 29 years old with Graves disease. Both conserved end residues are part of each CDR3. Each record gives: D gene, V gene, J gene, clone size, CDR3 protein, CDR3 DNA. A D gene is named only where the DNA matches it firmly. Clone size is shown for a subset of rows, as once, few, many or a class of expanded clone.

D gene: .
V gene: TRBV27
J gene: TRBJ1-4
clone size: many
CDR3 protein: CASPHQGYGSEKLFF
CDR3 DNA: TGTGCCAGCCCTCATCAGGGGTACGGTAGTGAAAAACTGTTTTTT

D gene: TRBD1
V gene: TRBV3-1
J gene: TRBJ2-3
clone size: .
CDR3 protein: CASSQLSSTGSSSDTQYF
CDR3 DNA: TGTGCCAGCAGCCAATTATCCTCGACAGGGTCAAGTTCAGATACGCAGTATTTT

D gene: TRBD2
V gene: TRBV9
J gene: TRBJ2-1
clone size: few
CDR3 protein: CASSVAPAGDNEQFF
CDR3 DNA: TGTGCCAGCAGCGTAGCCCCAGCGGGGGACAATGAGCAGTTCTTC

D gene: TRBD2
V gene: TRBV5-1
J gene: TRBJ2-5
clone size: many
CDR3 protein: CASSFSGRAGETQYF
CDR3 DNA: TGCGCCAGCAGCTTTTCCGGGAGGGCCGGCGAGACCCAGTACTTC

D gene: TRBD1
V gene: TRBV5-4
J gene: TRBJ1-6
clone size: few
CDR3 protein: CASSIQGRVDSPLHF
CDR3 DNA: TGTGCCAGCAGCATACAGGGGAGAGTGGATTCACCCCTCCACTTT

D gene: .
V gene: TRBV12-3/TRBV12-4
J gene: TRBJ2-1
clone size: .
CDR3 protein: CASRSGSYNEQFF
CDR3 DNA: TGTGCCAGCCGCTCGGGGTCCTACAATGAGCAGTTCTTC

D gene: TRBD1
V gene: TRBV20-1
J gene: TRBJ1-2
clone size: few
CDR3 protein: CSAAGGNYGYTF
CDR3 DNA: TGCAGTGCTGCAGGGGGTAACTATGGCTACACCTTC

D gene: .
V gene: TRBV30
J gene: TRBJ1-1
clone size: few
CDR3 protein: CAWSSQANTEAFF
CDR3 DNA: TGTGCCTGGAGTTCCCAGGCGAACACTGAAGCTTTCTTT

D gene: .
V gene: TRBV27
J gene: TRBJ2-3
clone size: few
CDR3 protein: CASSPHGGPADTQYF
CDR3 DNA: TGTGCCAGCAGTCCCCACGGGGGACCCGCGGATACGCAGTATTTT

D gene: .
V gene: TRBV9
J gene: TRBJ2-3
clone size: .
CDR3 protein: CASSPPGDLSTDTQYF
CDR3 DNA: TGTGCCAGCAGCCCCCCGGGGGACCTTAGCACAGATACGCAGTATTTT

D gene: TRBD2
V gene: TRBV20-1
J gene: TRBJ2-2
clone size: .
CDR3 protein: CSASSVGGAGELFF
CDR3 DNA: TGCAGTGCTTCCAGCGTCGGGGGGGCCGGGGAGCTGTTTTTT

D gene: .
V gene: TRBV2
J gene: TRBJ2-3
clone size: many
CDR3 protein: CASSLTRTDTQYF
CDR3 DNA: TGTGCCAGCAGCTTAACCCGCACAGATACGCAGTATTTT

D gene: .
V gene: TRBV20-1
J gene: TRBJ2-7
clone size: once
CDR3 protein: CSVQGNYEQYF
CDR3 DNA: TGCAGTGTCCAGGGGAACTACGAGCAGTACTTC

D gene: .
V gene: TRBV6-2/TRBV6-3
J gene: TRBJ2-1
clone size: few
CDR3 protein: CASSYSPGGGRSYNEQFF
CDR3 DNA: TGTGCCAGCAGTTACTCCCCTGGGGGCGGGCGCTCCTACAATGAGCAGTTCTTC

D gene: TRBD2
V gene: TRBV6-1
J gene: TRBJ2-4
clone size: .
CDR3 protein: CASSATSGLLAKNIQYF
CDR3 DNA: TGTGCCAGCAGTGCTACTAGCGGGTTACTAGCCAAAAACATTCAGTACTTC

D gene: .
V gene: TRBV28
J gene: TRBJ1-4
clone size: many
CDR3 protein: CASSTGTAGEKLFF
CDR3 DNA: TGTGCCAGCAGCACCGGGACGGCCGGCGAAAAACTGTTTTTT

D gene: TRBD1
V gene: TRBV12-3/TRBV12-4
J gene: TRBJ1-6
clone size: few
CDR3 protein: CASSTGQGDSPLHF
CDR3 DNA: TGTGCCAGCAGTACCGGACAGGGTGATTCACCCCTCCACTTT

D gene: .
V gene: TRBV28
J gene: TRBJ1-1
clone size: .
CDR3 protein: CASRDTIGGKAEAFF
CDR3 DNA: TGTGCCAGCAGGGACACGATTGGAGGTAAAGCTGAAGCTTTCTTT

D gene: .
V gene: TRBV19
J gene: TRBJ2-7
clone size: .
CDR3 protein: CASSIRRGPSSYEQYF
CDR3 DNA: TGTGCCAGTAGTATACGGCGGGGCCCGAGCTCCTACGAGCAGTACTTC

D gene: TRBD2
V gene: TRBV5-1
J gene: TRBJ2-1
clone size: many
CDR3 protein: CASSTWTSGSNEQFF
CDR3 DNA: TGCGCCAGCAGCACATGGACTAGCGGGAGTAATGAGCAGTTCTTC

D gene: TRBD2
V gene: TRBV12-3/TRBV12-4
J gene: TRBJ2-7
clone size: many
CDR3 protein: CASSLRPSGSYEQYF
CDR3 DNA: TGTGCCAGCAGTTTAAGGCCTAGCGGATCCTACGAGCAGTACTTC

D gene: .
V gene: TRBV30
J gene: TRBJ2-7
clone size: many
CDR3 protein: CAWGDGSYEQYF
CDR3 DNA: TGTGCCTGGGGGGACGGATCCTACGAGCAGTACTTC

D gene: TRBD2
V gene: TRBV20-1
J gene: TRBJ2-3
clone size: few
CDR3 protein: CSARDPRLAEGTDTQYF
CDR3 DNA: TGCAGTGCTAGAGATCCTCGACTAGCGGAGGGTACAGATACGCAGTATTTT

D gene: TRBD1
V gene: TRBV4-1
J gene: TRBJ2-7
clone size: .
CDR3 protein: CASSKVFRGRGTYEQYF
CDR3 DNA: TGCGCCAGCAGCAAGGTATTCCGGGGCAGGGGGACCTACGAGCAGTACTTC

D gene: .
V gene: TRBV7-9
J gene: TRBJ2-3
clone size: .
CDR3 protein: CARNTKGGGYKSVADTQYF
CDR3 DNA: TGTGCCAGGAATACGAAGGGAGGGGGATACAAATCAGTCGCAGATACGCAGTATTTT

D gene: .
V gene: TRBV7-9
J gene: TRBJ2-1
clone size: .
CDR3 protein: CASSLGGGGDEQFF
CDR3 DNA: TGTGCCAGCAGCTTAGGGGGGGGCGGGGATGAGCAGTTCTTC

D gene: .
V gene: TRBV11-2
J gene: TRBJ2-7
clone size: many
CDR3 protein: CASSLGFAYEQYF
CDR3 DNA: TGTGCCAGCAGCTTAGGGTTTGCCTACGAGCAGTACTTC

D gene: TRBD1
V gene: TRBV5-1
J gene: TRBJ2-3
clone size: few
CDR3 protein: CASSRETGIASTDTQYF
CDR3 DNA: TGCGCCAGCTCGCGTGAGACAGGGATTGCTAGCACAGATACGCAGTATTTT

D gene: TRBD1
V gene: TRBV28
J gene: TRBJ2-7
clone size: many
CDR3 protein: CASSLRDRGLVEQYF
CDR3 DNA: TGTGCCAGCAGTTTAAGGGACAGGGGGCTTGTGGAGCAGTACTTC

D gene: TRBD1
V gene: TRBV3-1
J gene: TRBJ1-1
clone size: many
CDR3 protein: CASSQDFQGANTEAFF
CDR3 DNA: TGTGCCAGCAGCCAAGATTTCCAGGGGGCGAACACTGAAGCTTTCTTT

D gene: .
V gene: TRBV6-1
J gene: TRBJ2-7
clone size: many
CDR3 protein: CASRPGHKYEQYF
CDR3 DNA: TGTGCCAGCAGGCCGGGACACAAATACGAGCAGTACTTC

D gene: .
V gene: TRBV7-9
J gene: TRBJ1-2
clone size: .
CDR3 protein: CASSLAGRTDHYGYTF
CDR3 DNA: TGTGCCAGCAGCTTAGCCGGAAGGACAGATCACTATGGCTACACCTTC

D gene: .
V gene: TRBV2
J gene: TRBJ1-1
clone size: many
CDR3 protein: CASSVKGNTEAFF
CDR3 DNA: TGTGCCAGCAGTGTTAAGGGTAACACTGAAGCTTTCTTT